The 27 T cell receptor beta chains presented below share a single source sample, sequenced in a study of blood T cell repertoires in COVID-19. Sequencing used immunoSEQ multiplex PCR; TCRdb keeps in-frame clones, though not all of them. Of around 130,000 clones listed, roughly 85% were seen once; the top ten hold roughly 2.9%. Sequencing was performed on peripheral blood. The receptors originated from a man between 45 and 60 years old with acute or convalescent COVID-19.

The chain employs TRBV30 and TRBJ2-7; 12 bases match TRBD2. The V gene's germline CDR1 is GTSNPN and CDR2 SVGIG (reference sequence). The V and J ends lost 7 bases and 4 bases, in that order; junction bases with no gene match: 8. The CDR3 loop spans 14 amino acids. CDR3 sequence: CASSLAGGLYEQYF. CDR3 nucleotide sequence: TGTGCCTCCTCACTAGCGGGGGGTCTATACGAGCAGTACTTC.

V and J are TRBV6-6 and TRBJ1-1; D not resolved. CDR1 MNHNY and CDR2 SVGAGI come from the germline V gene (reference sequence). The V end was cut by 2 bases, the J end by 11 bases, with 12 bases between. This CDR3 has 12 residues. CDR3 loop: CASSYAPDEAFF. The CDR3 coding sequence is TGTGCCAGCAGTTACGCCCCCGATGAGGCTTTCTTT.

This clone has only one observation. The CDR3 nucleotides are TGTGCCAGCAGTTACTCGTTGGGGGCGGCGTGGGAGCAGTTCTTC. It yields the protein CASSYSLGAAWEQFF. The chain carries TRBV6-5 and TRBJ2-1; a possible D gene is TRBD1 (6 bases). Germline loops: CDR1 MNHEY, CDR2 SVGAGI. The CDR3 is made up of 15 amino acids. The ends were cut back, 0 bases at V and 10 bases at J, with 16 bases in the middle.

The V and J genes are TRBV29-1 and TRBJ2-7, with D possibly TRBD1 on 5 matching bases. The CDR3 runs to 12 residues. Trimming removed 0 bases at V and 7 bases at J, with 10 bases between. The germline CDR1 and CDR2 sequences are SQVTM and ANQGSEA. The CDR3 DNA follows: TGCAGCGTTGAAGACAGGGCCGGAGAGCAGTACTTC. This codes for CSVEDRAGEQYF.

This clone was seen only once. V gene TRBV5-1 combines with J gene TRBJ1-1; a weak D match, TRBD1 (5 bases). CDR3 length: 14 amino acids. Germline V CDR1 and CDR2: SGHRS, YFSETQ. The V end lost 5 bases, the J end lost 1 base, and 12 bases lay between the germline ends. The CDR3 DNA reads as TGCGCCAGCAGGAGAAGTAGGGGGAACACTGAAGCTTTCTTT. Its protein product is CASRRSRGNTEAFF.

The CDR3 sequence: CAWSGGDRLAQYF. As DNA, the CDR3 is TGTGCCTGGAGTGGGGGGGACAGGCTAGCGCAGTATTTT. This sequence joins TRBV30 and TRBJ2-3; TRBD1 aligns across 8 bases. The CDR3 has 13 residues. V shed 1 base and J 10 bases; nucleotides not matched to a gene: 7. Germline lookup yields CDR1 GTSNPN and CDR2 SVGIG (reference sequence).

CDR3 bases: TGTGCCAGCAGCGAGGACAGTAGCTCCTATAATTCACCCCTCCACTTT. Its protein product is CASSEDSSSYNSPLHF. The chain employs TRBV9 and TRBJ1-6; possibly TRBD1 for D (6 bases). This CDR3 is built from 16 residues. Germline CDR1 is SGDLS and CDR2 is YYNGEE. The V end lost 3 bases, the J end lost 0 bases, and 10 bases lay between the germline ends.

The chain is built from TRBV9 and TRBJ1-5; 8 positions match TRBD1. The CDR3 totals 15 residues. The germline gives CDR1 SGDLS, CDR2 YYNGEE. V was pared by 0 bases and J by 4 bases, with 3 bases of the junction left unmatched. The DNA for the CDR3 is TGTGCCAGCAGCGTAGGGACAGGGCGGAATCAGCCCCAGCATTTT. This sequence encodes CASSVGTGRNQPQHF.

The chain employs TRBV5-1 and TRBJ2-1; maybe TRBD1 (5 bases). The germline gives CDR1 SGHRS, CDR2 YFSETQ. The CDR3 consists of 12 residues. Trimming removed 0 bases at V and 7 bases at J, with 5 bases between. CDR3 protein: CASSLAGNEQFF. CDR3 bases: TGCGCCAGCAGCTTGGCAGGGAATGAGCAGTTCTTC.

J is TRBJ2-5 and V is TRBV7-9, with 10 bases identical to TRBD2. With V trimmed by 4 bases and J by 5 bases, 7 bases remained unmatched. The length of the CDR3 is 15 residues. Germline CDR1 and CDR2: SEHNR and FQNEAQ (reference sequence). CDR3 bases: TGTGCCAGCAGCTCCCCGGGACTAGCGTCGGAGACCCAGTACTTC. This sequence encodes CASSSPGLASETQYF.

This clone was observed a few times. The rearrangement uses TRBV9 and TRBJ2-5, with 15 bases aligning to TRBD2. V shed 4 bases and J 2 bases; nucleotides not matched to a gene: 6. The length of the CDR3 is 17 residues. CDR1 and CDR2 (germline): SGDLS, YYNGEE. The CDR3 sequence: CASSPGTSGGLQETQYF. The DNA of the CDR3 is TGTGCCAGCAGCCCCGGGACTAGCGGGGGGCTTCAAGAGACCCAGTACTTC.

The gene calls are TRBV7-8 and TRBJ2-5, with 9 bases identical to TRBD1. V lost 5 bases to trimming and J lost 0 bases; unmatched junction nucleotides: 7. This CDR3 spans 16 amino acids. Germline assignment: CDR1 SGHVS and CDR2 FQNEAQ. The CDR3 region has the DNA TGTGCCAGCAGCCGGGCCGGGACAGGGTACCAAGAGACCCAGTACTTC. This gives the protein CASSRAGTGYQETQYF.

CDR3 in DNA: TGTGCCAGTAGTCCACGGACTAGCGGGAGCTCCTACAATGAGCAGTTCTTC. This encodes CASSPRTSGSSYNEQFF. The chain combines TRBV19 with TRBJ2-1; TRBD2 matches 13 bases. Germline-derived CDR1 and CDR2 are LNHDA and SQIVND (reference sequence). This CDR3 has 17 amino acids. Trimming removed 5 bases from V and 0 bases from J; junction bases left unmatched: 4.

The genes are TRBV7-2 and TRBJ2-7; 8 bases agree with TRBD1. Germline V gives CDR1 SGHTA, CDR2 FQGNSA. Trimming took 5 bases from V and 4 from J; bases not matched to a gene: 10. CDR3 size: 15 residues. CDR3 protein: CASSRPGTGSYEQYF. The CDR3 region has the DNA TGTGCCAGCAGCCGCCCCGGGACAGGATCGTACGAGCAGTACTTC.

The genes are TRBV9 and TRBJ2-1; 8 nucleotides agree with TRBD2. This CDR3 has 14 amino acids. V trimming: 1 base; J trimming: 7 bases; junction bases outside the gene matches: 4. In germline, CDR1 is SGDLS, CDR2 YYNGEE. CDR3 nucleotides: TGTGCCAGCAGCGTAAGCGGGAGTTCGAATGAGCAGTTCTTC. It translates to CASSVSGSSNEQFF.

J is TRBJ2-1 and V is TRBV6-5, with 13 nucleotides matching TRBD2. The CDR3 is 15 residues long. CDR1 and CDR2 (germline): MNHEY, SVGAGI. With V trimmed by 4 bases and J by 5 bases, 2 bases remained unmatched. The CDR3 sequence: CASSWGLAGNNEQFF. CDR3 DNA sequence: TGTGCCAGCAGTTGGGGACTAGCGGGGAACAATGAGCAGTTCTTC.

The chain links TRBV18 to TRBJ1-1; D gene ambiguous. CDR1 is KGHSH and CDR2 is LQKENI in the germline V gene. The CDR3 is 14 amino acids. The germline V and J ends were trimmed by 3 bases and 5 bases, with 13 bases remaining between them. CDR3 DNA: TGTGCCAGCTCACCGAGCCTAAGAGATACTGAAGCTTTCTTT. Translation gives CASSPSLRDTEAFF.

The table lists this clone with a few counts. The rearrangement joins TRBV4-2 to TRBJ1-3; perhaps TRBD1 as D (6 bases). Germline V gene lookup returns CDR1 LGHNA and CDR2 YNFKEQ. The CDR3 has 17 amino acids. V lost 3 bases and J 0 bases, leaving 15 bases between the germline ends. CDR3 residues: CASSHLGGGLSGNTIYF. The CDR3 DNA sequence: TGTGCCAGCAGCCACCTTGGCGGGGGGCTCTCTGGAAACACCATATATTTT.

The chain is built from TRBV9 and TRBJ2-7; D remains ambiguous. The CDR3 sequence is 12 residues long. V lost 3 bases and J 9 bases, leaving 13 bases between the germline ends. Per germline, CDR1 SGDLS and CDR2 YYNGEE. CDR3 loop: CASSARSNRQYF. The CDR3 DNA reads as TGTGCCAGCAGCGCCCGGTCGAATCGGCAGTACTTC. Full variable domain (missing parts from reference TRBV9 and TRBJ2-7): DSGVTQTPKHLITATGQRVTLRCSPRSGDLSVYWYQQSLDQGLQFLIQYYNGEERAKGNILERFSAQQFPDLHSELNLSSLELGDSALYFCASSARSNRQYFGPGTRLTVT.

The chain couples TRBV3-1 (or the pseudogene TRBV3-2) to TRBJ1-2; D gene unclear. The ends were cut back, 3 bases at V and 8 bases at J, with 19 bases in the middle. The CDR3 length is 15 residues. CDR1 and CDR2 from the germline V gene are LGHDT and YNNKEL (reference sequence). CDR3 DNA: TGTGCCAGCAGCCAGGCCGACAACCTAAATGGCGGCTACACCTTC. Translating gives CASSQADNLNGGYTF.

The genes are TRBV7-9 and TRBJ2-3; possibly TRBD1 for D (5 bases). The V gene lost 3 bases and the J gene lost 2 bases, with 9 bases spanning the gap. The length of the CDR3 is 14 residues. Germline CDR1 is SEHNR and CDR2 is FQNEAQ (reference sequence). The CDR3 DNA reads as TGTGCCAGCAGCTTCGACAGATACACAGATACGCAGTATTTT. Translating gives CASSFDRYTDTQYF. Together with reference TRBV7-9 and TRBJ2-3, the CDR3 gives the full variable domain: DTGVSQNPRHKITKRGQNVTFRCDPISEHNRLYWYRQTLGQGPEFLTYFQNEAQLEKSRLLSDRFSAERPKGSFSTLEIQRTEQGDSAMYLCASSFDRYTDTQYFGPGTRLTVL.

The J gene is TRBJ2-7, the V gene TRBV10-3; the match to TRBD2 covers 8 bases. CDR3 size: 16 residues. V lost 5 bases to trimming and J lost 5 bases; unmatched junction nucleotides: 14. Germline V gene data show CDR1 as ENHRY and CDR2 as SYGVKD. The CDR3 bases are TGTGCCATCAGTCCTTCCCTGACGGGAGGGCCCCACGAGCAGTACTTC. Protein: CAISPSLTGGPHEQYF.

The J gene is TRBJ1-1, the V gene TRBV18; D is perhaps TRBD1 (5 bases). The V gene lost 0 bases and the J gene lost 0 bases, with 8 bases spanning the gap. Germline V gene lookup returns CDR1 KGHSH and CDR2 LQKENI. The CDR3 spans 15 residues. Here the CDR3 DNA reads TGTGCCAGCTCACCACCGGGACTCATGAACACTGAAGCTTTCTTT. This gives the protein CASSPPGLMNTEAFF. The full variable domain, its missing parts supplied by reference TRBV18 and TRBJ1-1, is NAGVMQNPRHLVRRRGQEARLRCSPMKGHSHVYWYRQLPEEGLKFMVYLQKENIIDESGMPKERFSAEFPKEGPSILRIQQVVRGDSAAYFCASSPPGLMNTEAFFGQGTRLTVV.

The V call is TRBV18, the J call TRBJ2-5, with 12 bases identical to TRBD1. Per the germline V gene, CDR1 is KGHSH and CDR2 is LQKENI. CDR3 length: 16 residues. V shed 3 bases, J shed 5 bases, and the junction held 7 bases outside the gene matches. In DNA form, the CDR3 reads TGTGCCAGCTCACCCTATAGGGACAGGGGGCCGGAGACCCAGTACTTC. Its translation: CASSPYRDRGPETQYF.

The chain uses TRBV7-9 and TRBJ1-4; a weak D match, TRBD1 (6 bases). The CDR3 covers 14 residues. Germline CDR1 reads SEHNR; CDR2 reads FQNEAQ (reference sequence). Between the trimmed V and J ends, which lost 6 bases and 7 bases, there was a span of 15 bases. The CDR3 sequence: CASRSPGVREKLFF. DNA for the CDR3: TGTGCCAGCAGGTCTCCAGGGGTTCGTGAAAAACTGTTTTTT.

The chain uses TRBV5-1 and TRBJ2-3; D is possibly TRBD2 (6 bases). Between the trimmed V and J ends, which lost 4 bases and 4 bases, there was a span of 10 bases. Germline loops: CDR1 SGHRS, CDR2 YFSETQ. CDR3 size: 13 residues. CDR3 protein: CASSPLASDTQYF. CDR3 DNA: TGCGCCAGCAGCCCACTAGCTTCAGATACGCAGTATTTT.

In this sample, this clone turned up once. V is TRBV13 and J is TRBJ2-7, with D perhaps matching TRBD2 (5 bases). The CDR3 sequence is 14 residues long. Germline lookup yields CDR1 PRHDT and CDR2 FYEKMQ (reference sequence). With 8 bases removed from V and 9 bases from J, the gap between germline ends came to 23 bases. CDR3 DNA sequence: TGTGCCAGCCGCTATTCGTCTTTGAGGGAACGGCAGTACTTC. It is translated as CASRYSSLRERQYF. Full variable domain (remainder filled in from reference TRBV13 and TRBJ2-7): AAGVIQSPRHLIKEKRETATLKCYPIPRHDTVYWYQQGPGQDPQFLISFYEKMQSDKGSIPDRFSAQQFSDYHSELNMSSLELGDSALYFCASRYSSLRERQYFGPGTRLTVT.